This T cell receptor (beta chain) was sequenced in a study of cytomegalovirus exposure and HLA in healthy donors. Overall study: As an earlier analysis found, some 170 million T cells yielded approximately 100 million unique TCR beta sequences.

This CDR3 contains 15 residues. CDR1 and CDR2 from the germline V gene are SGHVS and FNYEAQ. The V segment lost 1 base and the J segment 7 bases; nucleotides outside the gene matches: 4. PCR involved 60 Vbeta and 13 Jbeta primers. Clones were read by immunoSEQ multiplex PCR, and TCRdb kept only the in-frame ones, dropping some. This sample has roughly 100,000 clones, with about 76% found just once. Notes on the study in general: The classifier, whose performance was assessed in both the original and validation cohorts, reportedly diagnosed cytomegalovirus status with high specificity and sensitivity. Excluded: some indistinguishable V segments such as TRBV6-2 and TRBV6-3.

Every donor was a healthy person donating bone marrow. Points on this clone: Its cognate antigen is unknown.

This sequence originates from a woman between 40 and 55 years old in good health and CMV-seronegative. This chain connects TRBV7-6 to TRBJ2-1; TRBD2 matches at 10 bases. The specimen was PBMCs. The CDR3 reads CASSLGPSGGNEQFF. The CDR3 nucleotides read TGTGCCAGCAGCTTAGGGCCTAGCGGGGGTAATGAGCAGTTCTTC.